This TCR beta chain is drawn from a study of blood T cell repertoires in COVID-19. At the level of the study: The cDNA or gDNA used as material had been derived from T cells, B-cell-depleted T cells, or PBMCs.

V was pared by 2 bases and J by 5 bases, with 13 bases between. This CDR3 is built from 14 residues. Germline CDR1 is MNHEY and CDR2 is SVGEGT. Sequencing was performed with immunoSEQ multiplex PCR; in TCRdb, only in-frame clones are kept and a portion is missing. Among 150,000 to 200,000 clones listed, 79% were seen once. The clonotype comes from a man in his 60s with active or convalescent COVID-19. The sequenced sample consisted of peripheral blood. V and J are TRBV6-2 or TRBV6-3 and TRBJ2-7; D perhaps matches TRBD1 (5 bases). This CDR3 is CASSYGAGPHEQYF. CDR3 in DNA: TGTGCCAGCAGTTACGGGGCAGGGCCCCACGAGCAGTACTTC.